Listed below are T cell receptor beta chains from one sample, sequenced in a study of cytomegalovirus exposure and HLA in healthy donors. Sequenced by immunoSEQ multiplex PCR; TCRdb stores in-frame clones only, minus some. Its table records approximately 110,000 clones. What was sequenced was PBMCs. These receptor sequences come from a man younger than 35 in good health and CMV-seronegative. Both conserved end residues are part of each CDR3. Fields, in order: J gene, V gene, D gene, CDR3 DNA, CDR3 protein. The D gene is left open where the match is weak.

TRBJ1-2	TRBV6-1	TRBD1	TGTGCCAGCAGTGATAACAAGAAGACAGGGGACTATGGCTACACCTTC	CASSDNKKTGDYGYTF
TRBJ1-1	TRBV5-4	TRBD1	TGTGCCAGCACAGACAGGGGGCGCGACACTGAAGCTTTCTTT	CASTDRGRDTEAFF
TRBJ1-5	TRBV18	-	TGTGCCAGCTCACCTTTAACCGGGGGGAGCAATCAGCCCCAGCATTTT	CASSPLTGGSNQPQHF
TRBJ2-7	TRBV5-6	TRBD2	TGTGCCAGCAGCTGGAGGGGACTAGCGGTTACCTACGAGCAGTACTTC	CASSWRGLAVTYEQYF
TRBJ2-7	TRBV18	TRBD1	TGTGCCAGCTCACCGCCTAAAGAGGACAGGGACCCCTACGAGCAGTACTTC	CASSPPKEDRDPYEQYF
TRBJ2-3	TRBV6-5	TRBD1	TGTGCCAGCAGTTACTCGGGACAGGGATCCTCAGATACGCAGTATTTT	CASSYSGQGSSDTQYF
TRBJ2-3	TRBV4-1	TRBD2	TGCGCCAGCAGCCAAGAGTCCGGCGGGAGGGGGGGCACAGATACGCAGTATTTT	CASSQESGGRGGTDTQYF
TRBJ1-2	TRBV30	TRBD1	TGTGCCTGGAGCGGACAGGGCTTTATCAACTATGGCTACACCTTC	CAWSGQGFINYGYTF
TRBJ1-1	TRBV11-2	-	TGTGCCAGCAGCTTATATCTGGGAGGACATTGGGAAGCTTTCTTT	CASSLYLGGHWEAFF
TRBJ2-7	TRBV7-2	TRBD1	TGTGCCAGCAGCTTAGACCCAGCGACAGGGCCCCAGTACTTC	CASSLDPATGPQYF
TRBJ2-7	TRBV7-9	-	TGTGCCAGCAGCTTAGGGCTGCCCAACTACGAGCAGTACTTC	CASSLGLPNYEQYF
TRBJ2-7	TRBV9	TRBD1	TGTGCCAGCAGCGTTGGGACAGGCGACTACGAGCAGTACTTC	CASSVGTGDYEQYF
TRBJ2-1	TRBV20-1	-	TGCAGTGCTACCGGCAATGAGCAGTTCTTC	CSATGNEQFF
TRBJ1-2	TRBV20-1	TRBD1	TGCAGTGCTCAACCGGGACAGGGGAACACCTTC	CSAQPGQGNTF
TRBJ2-3	TRBV30	-	TGTGCCTGGTCCCTCGGTCGGGGTACGCAGTATTTT	CAWSLGRGTQYF
TRBJ1-1	TRBV5-1	-	TGCGCCAGCAGCCAAACCGGGGGGAACACTGAAGCTTTCTTT	CASSQTGGNTEAFF
TRBJ1-2	TRBV5-1	TRBD1	TGCGCCAGCAGCCGATTCGCAGACAGGGCCGACGGCTACACCTTC	CASSRFADRADGYTF
TRBJ2-3	TRBV4-2	TRBD2	TGTGCCAGCAGCCAAACTCTAGCGGGCGCCACAGATACGCAGTATTTT	CASSQTLAGATDTQYF
TRBJ1-2	TRBV4-2	-	TGTGCCAGCAGCCATAACCCCGACAGCCTCTATGGCTACACCTTC	CASSHNPDSLYGYTF
TRBJ2-1	TRBV6-4	TRBD2	TGTGCCAGCAGTGAGGGACTAGCGGGAGGCAATGAGCAGTTCTTC	CASSEGLAGGNEQFF
TRBJ2-7	TRBV5-5	-	TGTGCCAGCAGCTCCAACTACGAGCAGTACTTC	CASSSNYEQYF
TRBJ1-3	TRBV6-1	TRBD1	TGTGCCAGATCAGGGACAGTATTTGGAAACACCATATATTTT	CARSGTVFGNTIYF
TRBJ2-4	TRBV19	TRBD2	TGTGCCTCTGTGGGAGGGGAGGACATTCAGTACTTC	CASVGGEDIQYF
TRBJ1-1	TRBV7-2	-	TGTGCCAGCAGCAGAGGCGGACAGAAGAACACTGAAGCTTTCTTT	CASSRGGQKNTEAFF
TRBJ2-1	TRBV7-2	TRBD1	TGTGCCAGCAGCCCAGGGGGCGCAAGGGATGAGCAGTTCTTC	CASSPGGARDEQFF
TRBJ2-3	TRBV9	-	TGTGCCAGCAGCGTAGCTCCCCTCGCGGGTGCGAGAGATACGCAGTATTTT	CASSVAPLAGARDTQYF
TRBJ2-1	TRBV5-6	-	TGTGCCAGCAGCCCTGCGGCGTACAATGAGCAGTTCTTC	CASSPAAYNEQFF
TRBJ2-1	TRBV2	-	TGTGCCAGCAGTGACGAGCGGCTCTCCTACAATGAGCAGTTCTTC	CASSDERLSYNEQFF
TRBJ1-1	TRBV7-3	-	TGTGCCAGCAGCGCTAGCGGCCTCGGATACACTGAAGCTTTCTTT	CASSASGLGYTEAFF
TRBJ2-5	TRBV7-8	TRBD2	TGTGCCAGCAGCTTAGCGCGGCTAGCGGGGTTAGAGACCCAGTACTTC	CASSLARLAGLETQYF
TRBJ2-5	TRBV28	TRBD2	TGTGCCAGCAGTCCCGGGGGAGGGGAAGAGACCCAGTACTTC	CASSPGGGEETQYF
TRBJ2-1	TRBV19	TRBD1	TGTGCCAGTAGTCCTCGACAGGGGGCGGTTTGGGATGAGCAGTTCTTC	CASSPRQGAVWDEQFF
TRBJ1-1	TRBV5-4	-	TGTGCCAGCAGCGAACAGGGATTCGACACTGAAGCTTTCTTT	CASSEQGFDTEAFF
TRBJ2-2	TRBV6-1	TRBD2	TGTGCCAGCAGTGAACTAGCGGGGGGAAAACCCGGGGAGCTGTTTTTT	CASSELAGGKPGELFF
TRBJ1-2	TRBV28	-	TGTGCCAGCAGTGGAAGGATAACTGGCAGGCCTAACTATGGCTACACCTTC	CASSGRITGRPNYGYTF
TRBJ1-5	TRBV7-8	TRBD1	TGTGCCAGCAGCTTAGTTCGACAGGGGCGTCACAATCAGCCCCAGCATTTT	CASSLVRQGRHNQPQHF
TRBJ2-7	TRBV6-5	TRBD1	TGTGCCAGCAGTCACGGACAGGGCGGAACCTACGAGCAGTACTTC	CASSHGQGGTYEQYF
TRBJ2-7	TRBV19	TRBD1	TGTGCCAGTACGGCTGGACAGGGACAATACGAGCAGTACTTC	CASTAGQGQYEQYF
TRBJ2-1	TRBV6-1	-	TGTGCCAGCAGTGAAGCCTCAGGGTTCGATGAGCAGTTCTTC	CASSEASGFDEQFF
TRBJ1-6	TRBV6-5	TRBD1	TGTGCCAGCAGTTACTCTATCGGACAGGGGTATTCACCCCTCCACTTT	CASSYSIGQGYSPLHF
TRBJ1-5	TRBV4-2	TRBD1	TGTGCCAGCAGCCAAAGTGACAGGGGGCCCAATCAGCCCCAGCATTTT	CASSQSDRGPNQPQHF
TRBJ1-1	TRBV18	-	TGTGCCAGCTCACCCATGGACAGTGACGGCACTGAAGCTTTCTTT	CASSPMDSDGTEAFF